Listed below are T cell receptor beta chains from one sample, sequenced in a study of cytomegalovirus exposure and HLA in healthy donors. Assay: immunoSEQ multiplex PCR; the TCRdb copy retains only in-frame clones and omits some. This sample carries roughly 75,000 clones, 94% of them seen once, and the ten largest clones take over 2%. Sequencing was carried out using PBMCs. The receptor source for this set is a woman under 30 in good health and CMV-seronegative. Each CDR3 is given with its conserved first and last residue. The D gene is left open where the match is weak.

J: TRBJ2-2; V: TRBV30; D: .; CDR3: CAWSDLTSFTGELFF; DNA: TGTGCCTGGAGTGACCTGACTAGTTTTACCGGGGAGCTGTTTTTT
J: TRBJ1-1; V: TRBV19; D: .; CDR3: CASSILLSSNTEAFF; DNA: TGTGCCAGTAGTATCCTTCTATCTTCTAACACTGAAGCTTTCTTT
J: TRBJ1-3; V: TRBV2; D: .; CDR3: CASRQIKGQSGNTIYF; DNA: TGTGCCAGCAGACAAATTAAAGGACAGAGTGGAAACACCATATATTTT
J: TRBJ2-2; V: TRBV7-9; D: .; CDR3: CASSLGRTNTGELFF; DNA: TGTGCCAGCAGCTTAGGCAGGACTAACACCGGGGAGCTGTTTTTT
J: TRBJ2-7; V: TRBV15; D: .; CDR3: CATQDPSAAVYEQYF; DNA: TGTGCCACCCAAGACCCGTCGGCGGCAGTCTACGAGCAGTACTTC
J: TRBJ2-3; V: TRBV29-1; D: .; CDR3: CSVGGKNGGTDTQYF; DNA: TGCAGCGTTGGGGGTAAAAACGGGGGCACAGATACGCAGTATTTT
J: TRBJ2-1; V: TRBV4-2; D: TRBD1; CDR3: CASSQTRTGLNEQFF; DNA: TGTGCCAGCAGCCAGACCAGGACAGGGCTTAATGAGCAGTTCTTC
J: TRBJ2-1; V: TRBV4-1; D: TRBD2; CDR3: CASSQMGLAGGPQSYNEQFF; DNA: TGCGCCAGCAGCCAAATGGGACTAGCGGGAGGGCCACAATCCTACAATGAGCAGTTCTTC
J: TRBJ2-3; V: TRBV5-6; D: .; CDR3: CASSLDQSDTQYF; DNA: TGTGCCAGCAGCTTGGATCAGTCAGATACGCAGTATTTT
J: TRBJ2-7; V: TRBV18; D: .; CDR3: CASSPVPYEQYF; DNA: TGTGCCAGCTCACCCGTCCCCTACGAGCAGTACTTC